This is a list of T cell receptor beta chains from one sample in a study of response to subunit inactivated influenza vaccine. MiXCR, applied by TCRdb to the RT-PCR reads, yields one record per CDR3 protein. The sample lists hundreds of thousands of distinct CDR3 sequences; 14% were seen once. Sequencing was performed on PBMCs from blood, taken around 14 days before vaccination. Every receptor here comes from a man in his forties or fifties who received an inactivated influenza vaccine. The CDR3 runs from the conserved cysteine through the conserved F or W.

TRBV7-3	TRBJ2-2	CASSLAGGMIGELFF
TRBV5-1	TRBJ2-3	CASSSPGGSGGLGTSTDTQYF
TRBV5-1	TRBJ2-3	CASSLEKGTDTQYF
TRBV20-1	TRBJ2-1	CSARSSGDSYNEQFF
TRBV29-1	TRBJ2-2	CSVAPLYTGELFF
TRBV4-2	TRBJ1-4	CASSQDALPVEKLFF
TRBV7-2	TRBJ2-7	CASSSTGQGLYEQYF
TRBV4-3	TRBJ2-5	CASRMCPGVETQYF
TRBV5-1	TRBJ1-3	CASSLPRPGGNTIYF
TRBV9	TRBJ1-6	CASSDTGNSPLHF
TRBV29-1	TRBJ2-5	CSGRDPQETQYF
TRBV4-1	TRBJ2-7	CASSQVIGGYEQYF
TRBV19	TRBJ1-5	CASSIANNQPQHF
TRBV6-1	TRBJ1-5	CASSEEGTGYQPQHF